The rows below give T cell receptor beta chains drawn from one sample of a study of tumor-infiltrating lymphocytes in primary liver carcinoma. One entry per CDR3 protein results from TCRdb running MiXCR on the multiplex PCR reads. This sample yields 70,000 to 75,000 distinct CDR3 sequences, of which roughly three quarters are seen a single time; 28% belongs to the top ten. Sequencing was done on a sample of liver tumor tissue from sampling region 4. These receptors were collected from a man aged 40-49 years with primary liver carcinoma and hepatitis B virus infection. CDR3s include the opening cysteine and the closing phenylalanine or tryptophan. D genes are given only for firm matches. Part of the rows lack a size; the others show once, few, many or a class for expanded clones.

many | TRBJ2-2 | TRBV4-1 | . | TGCGCCAGCAGAGGGGGCGGGGGATACACCGGGGAGCTGTTTTTT | CASRGGGGYTGELFF
. | TRBJ2-1 | TRBV6-1 | TRBD1 | TGTGCCAGCAGTGCCCCGAGACAGGGGGCGTACAATGAACAGTTTTTC | CASSAPRQGAYNEQFF
many | TRBJ2-1 | TRBV5-6 | TRBD2 | TGTGCCAGCAGCGCATTAGCGGGAGGGAACAATGAGCAGTTCTTC | CASSALAGGNNEQFF
. | TRBJ1-1 | TRBV12-3/TRBV12-4 | . | TGTACCAGCAATTTGGGGGGTAGGGAAGCTTTCTTT | CTSNLGGREAFF
many | TRBJ2-5 | TRBV13 | . | TGTGCCAGCAGCGTTGAGGAGACCCAGTACTTC | CASSVEETQYF
. | TRBJ2-7 | TRBV7-2 | . | TGTGCCAGCACATTCTCCCCCATCCACGAGCAGTACTTC | CASTFSPIHEQYF
. | TRBJ1-1 | TRBV4-2 | . | TGCGCCAGCAGCCAATATGCGGGGCCCGGGGAAGCTTTCTTT | CASSQYAGPGEAFF
. | TRBJ2-3 | TRBV5-6 | . | TGTGCCAGCAGCTATCTAGCAGTCACTAACACAGATACGCAGTATTTT | CASSYLAVTNTDTQYF
. | TRBJ2-7 | TRBV11-2 | . | TGCGCCAGCAGCACAACTGACACTGCCTACGAGCAGTACTTC | CASSTTDTAYEQYF
. | TRBJ2-7 | TRBV10-3 | . | TGTGCCATCAGTGGAGGGGAGCAATCGCCTTACGAGCAGTACTTC | CAISGGEQSPYEQYF
. | TRBJ2-7 | TRBV11-2 | . | TGTGCCAGCAGCCTAACCAATGGAGCCTACGAGCAGCACTTC | CASSLTNGAYEQHF
. | TRBJ1-1 | TRBV18 | . | TGTGCCAGCTCACCATCTCGGGAGCAGGTTGAAGCTTTCTTT | CASSPSREQVEAFF
. | TRBJ2-1 | TRBV11-2 | . | TGTGCCAGCAGGCGCGCAATCCGGACCCAGACAGGAGTCCAGGATGAGCAGTTCTTC | CASRRAIRTQTGVQDEQFF
. | TRBJ1-2 | TRBV14 | . | TGTGCCAGCAGGCAAGCGGGGGCCCTGAGACAGTTCTATGGCTACACCTTC | CASRQAGALRQFYGYTF
. | TRBJ1-2 | TRBV5-4 | . | TGTGCCAGCACCATTGGTGGATCACGTTTTGACTACACCTTC | CASTIGGSRFDYTF
many | TRBJ1-2 | TRBV28 | . | TGTGCCAGCAGGTCTAACTATGGCTACACCTTC | CASRSNYGYTF
. | TRBJ2-7 | TRBV29-1 | . | TGCAGTGTTGATGGTGGTAGAGATCGGGACGAGCAGTACTTC | CSVDGGRDRDEQYF
. | TRBJ2-5 | TRBV11-2 | . | TGTACCAGCAGCTCAGGACCGCCGGGGCTAGTGGGAGGTGAGACCCAGTACTTC | CTSSSGPPGLVGGETQYF
. | TRBJ2-2 | TRBV5-8 | . | TGTACCAGCAGCCTGACAGGGAGGGGTACCGGGGAGCTGTTTTTT | CTSSLTGRGTGELFF
. | TRBJ1-2 | TRBV5-1 | . | TGCGCCAGCAGCTTGGTGCTGGGGACAAACTATGGCTACACCTTC | CASSLVLGTNYGYTF
. | TRBJ2-1 | TRBV11-2 | . | TGTGCCAGCAGCTTGGATATCGTACTGGCCATGGGTGAGCTGTTCTTC | CASSLDIVLAMGELFF
many | TRBJ2-7 | TRBV7-9 | . | TGTGCCGGAACTTTGGGGGAGCAGTACGAGCAGTACTTC | CAGTLGEQYEQYF
. | TRBJ2-1 | TRBV14 | . | TGTGCCAGTAGCCAATATGGGAGTTTCTACAATGAGCAGTTCTTC | CASSQYGSFYNEQFF
many | TRBJ2-5 | TRBV29-1 | . | TGCAGCGTTGAAATCTACATGGAGACCCAGTACTTC | CSVEIYMETQYF
. | TRBJ2-7 | TRBV10-3 | . | TGTGCCACGTTGACTAACGTGGGCCTGGACGAGCAGTACTTC | CATLTNVGLDEQYF
. | TRBJ2-3 | TRBV4-1 | TRBD2 | TGTGCCAGCAGCCTCATCGGGACTAGCGGGAGCACGCAGTATTTT | CASSLIGTSGSTQYF
. | TRBJ2-6 | TRBV6-5 | . | TGTGCCGGCAGTGTATACTCTGGGGTCAACGTCCTGACTTTC | CAGSVYSGVNVLTF
. | TRBJ1-3 | TRBV4-1 | . | TGCGCCAGCAGCCTTTACAGGTCCTCTGGACACACCATATATTTT | CASSLYRSSGHTIYF
. | TRBJ2-7 | TRBV18 | TRBD2 | TGTGCCAGCTCACCCGGACTAGCGGGAGGGCCCACTTCCTACGAGCAGTACTTC | CASSPGLAGGPTSYEQYF
once | TRBJ1-4 | TRBV28 | TRBD1 | TGTACCAGCAGTTTCCAGACAGGGGTTACAACTAATGAAAAACTGTTTTTT | CTSSFQTGVTTNEKLFF
many | TRBJ2-1 | TRBV5-8 | TRBD2 | TGTGCCAGCAGCTTGGCAGCGGGAGGTTACAATGAGCAGTTCTTC | CASSLAAGGYNEQFF
few | TRBJ1-4 | TRBV20-1 | . | TGCAGTGCTCCCGGGCCGGGGGTGGGGGCTAATGAAAAACTGTTTTTT | CSAPGPGVGANEKLFF
few | TRBJ2-7 | TRBV11-2 | TRBD2 | TGTGCCAGCAGCCCTTCGGCGGGAGGAGGGGAGCAGTACTTC | CASSPSAGGGEQYF
medium-sized | TRBJ2-1 | TRBV11-2 | TRBD1 | TGTGCCAGCAGCTCCCACAGGGGCTCCTACAATGAGCAGTTCTTC | CASSSHRGSYNEQFF
many | TRBJ2-5 | TRBV4-1 | . | TGCGCCAGCAGCCAAGCGATTTCTAATAGGGAGACCCAGTACTTC | CASSQAISNRETQYF
. | TRBJ2-3 | TRBV6-5 | . | TGTGCCAGCGCCACGAAGTATTTT | CASATKYF
. | TRBJ1-1 | TRBV29-1 | . | TGCGGCGGTGAACGGAACACTGAAGCTTTCTTT | CGGERNTEAFF
. | TRBJ2-2 | TRBV14 | . | TGTGTCAGCAGCCCTCTGAACACCGGGGAGCTGTTTTTT | CVSSPLNTGELFF
many | TRBJ2-4 | TRBV5-6 | TRBD1 | TGTGCCAGCAGCTTCGACAGGGGTGAGGCCAAAAACATTCAGTACTTC | CASSFDRGEAKNIQYF
many | TRBJ2-3 | TRBV6-6 | . | TGTGCCAGCACCGGAGACCCGGGAGTCCATACGCAGTATTTT | CASTGDPGVHTQYF
. | TRBJ2-7 | TRBV12-3/TRBV12-4 | TRBD1 | TGTGCCAGCAGTTCGTGGAGGGCAGGGGGCCTATCCGGGAACAACAAGCAGTACTTC | CASSSWRAGGLSGNNKQYF
. | TRBJ2-3 | TRBV4-1 | TRBD2 | TGCGCCAGCAGCCTTCGACTAGCGCTATCCACAGATGCGCACTATTTT | CASSLRLALSTDAHYF
. | TRBJ2-1 | TRBV14 | . | TGTGTCAGCAGCCAAGATCACTACTACAGTGAGCAGTTCTTC | CVSSQDHYYSEQFF
many | TRBJ1-5 | TRBV10-3 | . | TGTGCCATCAGCCCCACTGGGGGGGATCAGCCCCAGCATTTT | CAISPTGGDQPQHF
. | TRBJ1-5 | TRBV4-1 | . | TGTGCCAGTAGCCAAGGGACCGCCAATCAGCCCAAGCATTTT | CASSQGTANQPKHF
. | TRBJ2-1 | TRBV11-2 | . | TGTACCAGCAGCTTAAGCGGATCGAGGGGCAACGAGCAGTTCTTC | CTSSLSGSRGNEQFF
once | TRBJ2-7 | TRBV29-1 | . | TGCAGCGCCCGGAGAGGGGCGGATTACGTGCAGTACTTC | CSARRGADYVQYF
many | TRBJ2-5 | TRBV6-1 | . | TGTGCCAGCGGAACAACACCCAATGAATTTCGAGAGACCCAGTACTTC | CASGTTPNEFRETQYF
few | TRBJ2-1 | TRBV13 | . | TGTGCCAGCGGCACTAGGGGTCTGGGGAAGGATGAGCAGTTCTTC | CASGTRGLGKDEQFF
medium-sized | TRBJ2-4 | TRBV11-2 | . | TGTGCCAGCAGCTTAGATTCGGGGCTAGCCAAAAACATTCAGTACTTC | CASSLDSGLAKNIQYF
. | TRBJ2-1 | TRBV6-2/TRBV6-3 | . | TGTGCCAGCAGCTACAATCCGTATGAGCAGTTCTTC | CASSYNPYEQFF
many | TRBJ1-6 | TRBV28 | . | TGTGCCAGCAATGTCCGGGCGCGGGAGAATTCACCCCTCCACTTT | CASNVRARENSPLHF
medium-sized | TRBJ2-7 | TRBV29-1 | TRBD1 | TGCAGCGTTGATCTGGGCCGACAGGGATCGAGTTACGAGCAGTACTTC | CSVDLGRQGSSYEQYF
. | TRBJ1-1 | TRBV11-1 | TRBD1 | TGTGCCAGTAGCAGGGGGGACCCTGAAGCTTTCTTT | CASSRGDPEAFF